These T cell receptor beta chains were read from a single sample in a study of cytomegalovirus exposure and HLA in healthy donors. The protocol was immunoSEQ multiplex PCR, while the TCRdb copy is restricted to in-frame clones and leaves out a portion. Of 200,000 to 250,000 clones listed, 65% to 80% are singletons. Input material: PBMCs. The receptors were sampled from a man aged 50-60 years in good health and CMV-seronegative. Both conserved end residues are part of each CDR3. D genes are given only for firm matches. Size is stated for part of the rows, as once, few or many counts, or as a class when the clone is expanded.

D | J | V | size | CDR3 | DNA
NA | TRBJ2-3 | TRBV27 | once | CASSSQRSFDTQYF | TGTGCCAGCAGTTCGCAGCGGTCCTTCGATACGCAGTATTTT
NA | TRBJ2-1 | TRBV5-1 | once | CASSLLAERAYNEQFF | TGCGCCAGCAGCCTCTTAGCGGAGAGGGCCTACAATGAGCAGTTCTTC
NA | TRBJ1-4 | TRBV28 | NA | CASREGTNEKLFF | TGTGCCAGCCGCGAGGGAACTAATGAAAAACTGTTTTTT
NA | TRBJ2-7 | TRBV15 | once | CATSRDRGTVYEQYF | TGTGCCACCAGCAGAGATCGCGGGACAGTCTACGAGCAGTACTTC
TRBD1 | TRBJ2-1 | TRBV7-3 | NA | CASRDGQGATYNEQFF | TGTGCCAGCAGGGATGGACAGGGTGCGACCTACAATGAGCAGTTCTTC
NA | TRBJ2-2 | TRBV7-9 | NA | CASSSQRDTMNTGELFF | TGTGCCAGCAGTTCACAACGGGACACTATGAACACCGGGGAGCTGTTTTTT
NA | TRBJ1-5 | TRBV28 | once | CASRSANRVADQPQHF | TGTGCCAGCAGATCAGCGAACAGGGTTGCAGATCAGCCCCAGCATTTT
TRBD1 | TRBJ2-7 | TRBV5-1 | NA | CASSPGTGAPSEQYF | TGCGCCAGCAGCCCAGGGACAGGGGCTCCTTCCGAGCAGTACTTC
TRBD1 | TRBJ2-4 | TRBV7-9 | NA | CASSLGTGDFRGIQYF | TGTGCCAGCAGCCTAGGGACAGGGGACTTTCGAGGGATTCAGTACTTC
TRBD1 | TRBJ2-5 | TRBV4-1 | NA | CASSHWTGDQETQYF | TGCGCCAGCAGCCACTGGACAGGCGACCAAGAGACCCAGTACTTC
TRBD1 | TRBJ2-7 | TRBV28 | few | CASNKGQLTYEQYF | TGTGCCAGTAATAAGGGACAGCTGACCTACGAGCAGTACTTC
NA | TRBJ2-1 | TRBV30 | once | CAWMLVGSRGSFF | TGTGCCTGGATGCTGGTGGGTTCTAGGGGGTCGTTCTTC
NA | TRBJ2-2 | TRBV19 | once | CASSIIGMGTGELFF | TGTGCCAGTAGTATTATCGGGATGGGCACCGGGGAGCTGTTTTTT
TRBD1 | TRBJ2-5 | TRBV2 | few | CASSDYLGQGARKTQYF | TGTGCCAGCAGTGACTATTTGGGACAGGGGGCAAGGAAGACCCAGTACTTC
TRBD2 | TRBJ2-1 | TRBV5-1 | once | CASSFSGRAYNEQFF | TGCGCCAGCAGCTTTAGCGGGAGGGCGTACAATGAGCAGTTCTTC
NA | TRBJ1-1 | TRBV11-1 | few | CASSLRQGKRTEAFF | TGTGCCAGCAGCTTGAGGCAGGGAAAACGCACTGAAGCTTTCTTT
TRBD1 | TRBJ2-1 | TRBV9 | NA | CASSGRTGGYLYNEQFF | TGTGCCAGCAGCGGTAGGACAGGGGGTTACCTTTACAATGAGCAGTTCTTC
TRBD1 | TRBJ2-3 | TRBV5-1 | NA | CASSKRTGDTDTQYF | TGCGCCAGCAGCAAAAGGACAGGGGACACAGATACGCAGTATTTT
NA | TRBJ2-7 | TRBV27 | few | CASSLSRAYEQYF | TGTGCCAGCAGTTTATCAAGAGCTTACGAGCAGTACTTC
TRBD2 | TRBJ2-1 | TRBV7-3 | NA | CASSFLKREVYNEQFF | TGTGCCAGCAGCTTCCTCAAGCGGGAGGTGTACAATGAGCAGTTCTTC
TRBD2 | TRBJ2-1 | TRBV27 | NA | CASRPSLAGENWKFF | TGTGCCAGCAGGCCATCACTAGCGGGAGAGAACTGGAAGTTCTTC
TRBD2 | TRBJ2-7 | TRBV6-5 | few | CASSSSGRGYEQYF | TGTGCCAGCAGTTCGAGCGGGAGGGGCTACGAGCAGTACTTC
TRBD1 | TRBJ2-1 | TRBV19 | NA | CASSSTGTGVYNEQFF | TGTGCCAGTAGTTCAACCGGGACAGGGGTATACAATGAGCAGTTCTTC
TRBD2 | TRBJ2-3 | TRBV7-2 | NA | CASSFRTSDIDTQYF | TGTGCCAGCAGCTTTCGGACTAGCGACATAGATACGCAGTATTTT
NA | TRBJ1-4 | TRBV5-1 | NA | CASSGSSGMGEKLFF | TGCGCCAGCAGCGGTAGTTCAGGAATGGGTGAAAAACTGTTTTTT
TRBD2 | TRBJ2-3 | TRBV4-1 | NA | CASSQVGRERTDTQYF | TGCGCCAGCAGCCAAGTCGGGCGGGAGAGAACAGATACGCAGTATTTT
TRBD1 | TRBJ1-3 | TRBV6-5 | once | CASSYDRGSGNTIYF | TGTGCCAGCAGTTACGACAGGGGCTCTGGAAACACCATATATTTT
TRBD2 | TRBJ2-1 | TRBV6-4 | NA | CASSEGLAEYNEQFF | TGTGCCAGCAGTGAAGGACTAGCGGAGTACAATGAGCAGTTCTTC
TRBD2 | TRBJ2-2 | TRBV9 | NA | CASSVRGGLAGGPHRLGELFF | TGTGCCAGCAGCGTACGGGGGGGACTAGCGGGAGGGCCTCATAGACTCGGGGAGCTGTTTTTT
NA | TRBJ2-7 | TRBV18 | NA | CASSPGQARYEQYF | TGTGCCAGCTCACCGGGACAAGCGCGATACGAGCAGTACTTC